This is a list of T cell receptor beta chains from one sample in a study of Ad26.COV2.S vaccination and SARS-CoV-2 variants. The table came from immunoSEQ multiplex PCR; TCRdb's copy has only in-frame clones and leaves some out. The sample contains some 400,000 clones, over 75% of which appear only once. The sequenced sample was peripheral blood, obtained in a trial of Ad26.COV2.S vaccine versus placebo. These receptors were taken from a person aged 18-65 years who received the Ad26.COV2.S COVID-19 vaccine or a placebo. Each CDR3 is given with its conserved first and last residue.

j_gene: TRBJ2-1
v_gene: TRBV11-2
CDR3aa: CASRPGGSSYNEQFF

j_gene: TRBJ2-7
v_gene: TRBV6-5
CDR3aa: CASSYAGHGPYEQYF

j_gene: TRBJ2-5
v_gene: TRBV15
CDR3aa: CATSRGRRATQETQYF

j_gene: TRBJ2-2
v_gene: TRBV10-3
CDR3aa: CAISPGLAGSGELFF

j_gene: TRBJ2-7
v_gene: TRBV2
CDR3aa: CASSEALWDRTYEQYF

j_gene: TRBJ1-1
v_gene: TRBV21-1
CDR3aa: CASSPPGTDRSEAFF

j_gene: TRBJ2-3
v_gene: TRBV29-1
CDR3aa: CSVEGARYTDTQYF

j_gene: TRBJ2-5
v_gene: TRBV9
CDR3aa: CASSAQETQYF

j_gene: TRBJ2-3
v_gene: TRBV9
CDR3aa: CASSVDYTSTDTQYF

j_gene: TRBJ2-5
v_gene: TRBV29-1
CDR3aa: CSALVGRRETQYF